Below, 12 T cell receptor beta chains from the same sample are listed, as sequenced in a study of beta chain features in type 1 diabetes. Expressed TCRB transcripts were sequenced after all isolated RNA was converted to cDNA. Sequenced by immunoSEQ multiplex PCR; TCRdb stores in-frame clones only, minus some. The sample shows hundreds of thousands of clones, approximately 13% of them seen only once. The specimen was naive CD4+ T cells from blood. Receptor source: a man aged 25-45 years in good health.

This clone came up many times. Its ends do not fully match the called genes, so a read error is possible. V usage is TRBV29-1 and J usage is TRBJ1-1; D possibly corresponds to TRBD1 (6 bases). The CDR3 extends over 12 amino acids. Germline V gene lookup returns CDR1 SQVTM and CDR2 ANQGSEA. In DNA, the CDR3 is TGCAGCGTCGAAGGAACAGGGACTGAAGCTTTCTTT. It translates to CSVEGTGTEAFF. The complete variable domain, with remaining parts taken from reference TRBV29-1 and TRBJ1-1, reads SAVISQKPSRDICQRGTSLTIQCQVDSQVTMMFWYRQQPGQSLTLIATANQGSEATYESGFVIDKFPISRPNLTFSTLTVSNMSPEDSSIYLCSVEGTGTEAFFGQGTRLTVV.

This clone was observed a handful of times. This chain connects TRBV11-3 to TRBJ2-1, with D tentatively TRBD1 or TRBD2 (6 bases each). CDR1 and CDR2 (germline): SGHNT, YENEEA. With 7 bases removed from V and 1 base from J, the gap between germline ends came to 17 bases. CDR3 length: 16 amino acids. The CDR3 region is CASTEGGAASYNEQFF. Written as DNA, the CDR3 is TGTGCCAGCACCGAGGGGGGCGCCGCTTCCTACAATGAGCAGTTCTTC.

The V gene is TRBV2, the J gene TRBJ2-5, with D perhaps matching TRBD2 (7 bases). V was pared by 6 bases and J by 3 bases, with 14 bases between. Germline V gives CDR1 SNHLY, CDR2 FYNNEI. The CDR3 consists of 14 residues. DNA of the CDR3: TGTGCCAGCAGCCGGAGCGGGACAAAAGAGACCCAGTACTTC. Translation gives CASSRSGTKETQYF. The complete variable domain, with remaining parts taken from reference TRBV2 and TRBJ2-5, reads EPEVTQTPSHQVTQMGQEVILRCVPISNHLYFYWYRQILGQKVEFLVSFYNNEISEKSEIFDDQFSVERPDGSNFTLKIRSTKLEDSAMYFCASSRSGTKETQYFGPGTRLLVL.

V is TRBV2 and J is TRBJ1-2; D is undetermined. The CDR3 contains 13 residues. V lost 7 bases and J 0 bases, leaving 9 bases between the germline ends. Germline-derived CDR1 and CDR2 are SNHLY and FYNNEI. CDR3 protein: CASTTLANYGYTF. CDR3 DNA sequence: TGTGCCAGCACTACATTAGCTAACTATGGCTACACCTTC.

This clone showed up just a few times. V gene TRBV29-1 combines with J gene TRBJ2-3; D uncertain. This CDR3 region has 14 residues. The germline gives CDR1 SQVTM, CDR2 ANQGSEA. V gave up 3 bases and J gave up 0 bases, with 10 bases separating them. CDR3 in DNA: TGCAGCGTTGAGGCCCGCACTAGCACAGATACGCAGTATTTT. Encoded protein: CSVEARTSTDTQYF.

A few counts support this clone. The chain employs TRBV4-3 and TRBJ2-2, with 8 nucleotides matching TRBD1. V was clipped by 1 base and J by 4 bases; unmatched bases: 8. This CDR3 contains 17 residues. Germline V gene sequence: CDR1 LGHNA, CDR2 YSLEER. CDR3 residues: CASSQVNGRGLTGELFF. The CDR3, as DNA: TGCGCCAGCAGCCAAGTTAATGGCAGGGGGCTCACCGGGGAGCTGTTTTTT.

CDR3 bases: TGTGCCAGCAGCGAGAGGACTAGCGGGTTAAGGGAGCAGTACGTC. Residues: CASSERTSGLREQYV. The rearrangement links TRBV7-2 to TRBJ2-7; 11 bases fit TRBD2. This CDR3 is 15 amino acids long. Germline loops: CDR1 SGHTA, CDR2 FQGNSA. J lost 7 bases, V lost 5 bases, and 10 bases had no gene match.

This clone turned up a few times. The gene calls are TRBV19 and TRBJ1-2, with a tentative D call TRBD1 (5 bases). Trimming took 7 bases from V and 0 from J, leaving 9 bases between them. The length of the CDR3 is 13 residues. The germline V gene encodes CDR1 LNHDA and CDR2 SQIVND (reference sequence). The CDR3 reads CASTAGTNYGYTF. CDR3 bases: TGTGCCAGTACGGCAGGGACTAACTATGGCTACACCTTC.

The chain employs TRBV7-9 and TRBJ1-2; possibly TRBD1 for D (6 bases). V was shortened by 5 bases and J by 1 base, with 14 bases between the two germline ends. The CDR3 consists of 15 residues. Germline assignment: CDR1 SEHNR and CDR2 FQNEAQ (reference sequence). This CDR3 reads CASSLWTDRNYGYTF. The CDR3, as DNA: TGTGCCAGCAGCCTATGGACAGACCGTAACTATGGCTACACCTTC.

The chain employs TRBV7-3 and TRBJ2-4; no clear D. There are 16 residues in the CDR3. V dropped 5 bases and J dropped 1 base, with 15 bases sitting between them. In germline, CDR1 is SGHTA, CDR2 FQGTGA. The CDR3 loop is CASSTRSHIAKNIQYF. The DNA for the CDR3 is TGTGCCAGCAGCACACGGAGCCACATTGCCAAAAACATTCAGTACTTC.

This clone was observed a few times. The chain joins TRBV30 to TRBJ1-1; 7 bases agree with TRBD1. CDR3 size: 15 residues. With 4 bases clipped from V and 1 base from J, the junction kept 9 bases outside the gene matches. The V gene's germline CDR1 is GTSNPN and CDR2 SVGIG (reference sequence). The CDR3 DNA reads as TGTGCCTGGACACGTTTCGGACAGGCGAACACTGAAGCTTTCTTT. Protein product: CAWTRFGQANTEAFF.

This clone was observed a handful of times. The rearrangement links TRBV14 to TRBJ1-1, with 7 positions matching TRBD1. The CDR3 runs 12 residues. The germline CDR1 and CDR2 sequences are SGHDN and FVKESK. The V segment lost 1 base and the J segment 8 bases; nucleotides outside the gene matches: 1. CDR3 protein: CASSQATGEAFF. In DNA form, the CDR3 reads TGTGCCAGCAGCCAAGCGACAGGGGAAGCTTTCTTT. Full variable domain (missing parts from reference TRBV14 and TRBJ1-1): EAGVTQFPSHSVIEKGQTVTLRCDPISGHDNLYWYRRVMGKEIKFLLHFVKESKQDESGMPNNRFLAERTGGTYSTLKVQPAELEDSGVYFCASSQATGEAFFGQGTRLTVV.